These T cell receptor beta chains were read from a single sample in a study of blood T cell repertoires in COVID-19. Repertoires were generated with immunoSEQ multiplex PCR, while TCRdb's copy carries only in-frame clones and drops some. This table holds hundreds of thousands of clones, about 80% found once. The sample was peripheral blood. Receptors were obtained from a man aged 80 or over with acute or convalescent COVID-19. Both conserved end residues are part of each CDR3. Each record gives: clone size, V gene, D gene, J gene, CDR3 DNA, CDR3 protein. The D gene is left open where the match is weak. Size is stated for part of the rows, as once, few or many counts, or as a class when the clone is expanded.

.	TRBV2	TRBD1	TRBJ2-7	TGTGCCAGCAGCCTTCAGGGGGCTCACCCTTACGAGCAGTACTTC	CASSLQGAHPYEQYF
.	TRBV4-1	.	TRBJ2-7	TGCGCCAGCAGCCAAGACTCCGGGAGAATGTACGAGCAGTACTTC	CASSQDSGRMYEQYF
.	TRBV28	.	TRBJ1-1	TGTGCCAGCAGTTCCCTGAGGGGGATTGAAGCTTTCTTT	CASSSLRGIEAFF
few	TRBV19	.	TRBJ1-6	TGTGCCAGCCTAGGACGGGAGAGAAATTCACCCCTCCACTTT	CASLGRERNSPLHF
.	TRBV19	.	TRBJ1-3	TGTGCCAGTAGTATAAGTCTCACCGCGCGGCGAAACACCATATATTTT	CASSISLTARRNTIYF
.	TRBV25-1	.	TRBJ1-1	TGTGCCAGCAGTGAATCAAGGACGGGGTTCACTGAAGCTTTCTTT	CASSESRTGFTEAFF
once	TRBV7-9	TRBD1	TRBJ1-5	TGTGCCAGCAGCCAGGCAGGGGGCCGACAGCCCCAGCATTTT	CASSQAGGRQPQHF
.	TRBV3-1/TRBV3-2	TRBD2	TRBJ2-2	TGTGCCAGCAGCCCAAAGGGAGTAGGACTAGGGGCCTCCGGGGAGCTGTTTTTT	CASSPKGVGLGASGELFF
.	TRBV27	.	TRBJ2-2	TGTGCCAGCAGTTGGCAGGAACGATCTGGGGAGCTGTTTTTT	CASSWQERSGELFF
.	TRBV7-9	TRBD1	TRBJ1-2	TGTGCCAGCAGCTTAGGTTCAAGGACAGGGGAGGAGTACACCTTC	CASSLGSRTGEEYTF
once	TRBV6-5	.	TRBJ2-7	TGTGCCAGCAGTTACCTTCCGAGCGGCTGGACCTACGAGCAGTACTTC	CASSYLPSGWTYEQYF
once	TRBV10-3	.	TRBJ1-5	TGTGCCATCAGTGAGCAGGGGAATCAGCCCCAGCATTTT	CAISEQGNQPQHF
.	TRBV19	.	TRBJ2-4	TGTGCCAGTAGTAACACGGGGGCCAAAAACATTCAGTACTTC	CASSNTGAKNIQYF
.	TRBV12-5	.	TRBJ1-5	TGTGCTAGTGGTCCCGGTGGGAGGGAGGAATGGCCCCAGCATTTT	CASGPGGREEWPQHF
.	TRBV6-4	.	TRBJ2-3	TGTGCCAGCAGTGACTCCCAAACAGATACGCAGTATTTT	CASSDSQTDTQYF
.	TRBV28	.	TRBJ1-1	TGTGCCAGCAGTGAACCAGTTGGGGCTAACACTGAAGCTTTCTTT	CASSEPVGANTEAFF
once	TRBV11-2	.	TRBJ1-1	TGTGCCAGCAGCTTAGATTGGGGACACAACACTGAAGCTTTCTTT	CASSLDWGHNTEAFF
.	TRBV7-9	TRBD1	TRBJ2-5	TGTGCCAGCAGCGTCCACAGGGGCGCGGAGACCCAGTACTTC	CASSVHRGAETQYF
few	TRBV3-1/TRBV3-2	.	TRBJ1-1	TGTGCCAGCAGCCAAGGGGAAGGGGCAGGGGTTGAAGCTTTCTTT	CASSQGEGAGVEAFF
.	TRBV24-1	TRBD1	TRBJ2-2	TGTGCCACCAGTGTAGGGACAGGGGAAGGCGGGGAGCTGTTTTTT	CATSVGTGEGGELFF